This T cell receptor (beta chain) appears in the sequencing data of a study of blood T cell repertoires in COVID-19. The overall study: Sources were T cells, B-cell-depleted T cells, or PBMCs; the material itself was cDNA or gDNA.

Clinical histories supplied by participants themselves formed the basis of cohort assignment. Donors of Cohort 3 who recovered were those that had two negative PCRs, clearance, or symptom resolution. This table comes from immunoSEQ multiplex PCR, and its TCRdb copy is limited to in-frame clones, with some not included. The table lists 180,000 or so clones, roughly 85% of them singletons. This CDR3 region has 13 residues. The clonotype comes from a man aged 40-49 years who had recovered from COVID-19. J is TRBJ2-3 and V is TRBV21-1; the table gives TRBD1 as D, unverified against the DNA. TRBV21-1 is a recognized pseudogene. The sample comprised PBMCs or T cells enriched from blood (not recorded which). The CDR3: CASRQGWTDTQYF. The CDR3 region has the DNA TGTGCCAGCCGACAGGGGTGGACAGATACGCAGTATTTT.